This is a list of T cell receptor beta chains from one sample in a study of CXCR3-negative and CXCR3-positive naive CD8 T cells. TCRdb re-called the 5' RACE reads; one entry per CDR3 protein, DNA not given. The listing records over 100,000 distinct CDR3 sequences. Specimen: naive CXCR3- CD8+ T cells from blood. These receptors originate from a human donor in good health. Some clones in this sample may be carry-over from other donors' samples. CDR3s include the opening cysteine and the closing phenylalanine or tryptophan.

v_call	j_call	cdr3_aa
TRBV11-2	TRBJ2-7	CASSLVGASHEQYF
TRBV29-1	TRBJ2-5	CSVDGVLAGEETQYF
TRBV20-1	TRBJ2-1	CSARGFYNEQFF
TRBV7-9	TRBJ2-7	CASSFQQGNYEQYF
TRBV28	TRBJ2-6	CASVSDPFGANVLTF
TRBV7-9	TRBJ2-7	CASSSGQGIHSYEQYF
TRBV3-1	TRBJ2-1	CASSPLEPGFGQFF
TRBV5-6	TRBJ2-2	CASSLIGAGELFF
TRBV7-6	TRBJ1-2	CASSPLATFGGSAYTF
TRBV20-1	TRBJ2-7	CRATGVESYEQYF
TRBV28	TRBJ2-1	CASSSERGSSYNEQFF
TRBV6-5	TRBJ2-1	CASSYSFRSSYNEQFF
TRBV6-2/TRBV6-3	TRBJ2-2	CASRGANTGELFF
TRBV29-1	TRBJ2-1	CSVAHRDSEKGNEQFF
TRBV28	TRBJ2-7	CAGRTGTGLFHEQYF
TRBV6-6	TRBJ2-1	CASSLRDNEQFF
TRBV6-5	TRBJ2-1	CASSYPTSGRASGNEQFF
TRBV7-9	TRBJ2-1	CASSFSSGGKNEQFF
TRBV7-9	TRBJ2-1	CASSNDNEQFF
TRBV2	TRBJ2-3	CASSDASHPTDTQYF
TRBV6-2/TRBV6-3	TRBJ2-7	CASSYGWVAGDIYEQYF
TRBV29-1	TRBJ1-1	CSVAQGGTEAFF
TRBV19	TRBJ2-7	CASSSGNMFEQYF
TRBV11-2	TRBJ2-7	CASSLTGTPHEQYF
TRBV5-1	TRBJ2-1	CASSTPLGASYNEQFF
TRBV13	TRBJ2-7	CASTLVGTGGEQYF
TRBV9	TRBJ1-2	CASSEAGANYGYTF
TRBV13	TRBJ1-1	CASSFSLAGLNTEAFF
TRBV12-3/TRBV12-4	TRBJ1-5	CASSLGAGQPQHF
TRBV7-6	TRBJ2-7	CASSYSGTGTGEQYF
TRBV4-3	TRBJ1-4	CASSRTDRGGEKLFF
TRBV4-1	TRBJ2-2	CASSQWGAGTGELFF
TRBV10-2	TRBJ2-1	CATGTSGYNEQFF
TRBV5-5	TRBJ2-7	CASSLHLGDRAYEQYF
TRBV5-1	TRBJ1-6	CASSPGQGRVMPPLHF
TRBV10-3	TRBJ2-1	CAISEGSGQRGVYNGQFF
TRBV19	TRBJ2-2	CASTLTTNTGELFF
TRBV4-2	TRBJ2-1	CASSPPGGNEQFF
TRBV9	TRBJ2-1	CASSVGSGGPYNEQFF
TRBV12-3/TRBV12-4	TRBJ2-2	CASSWGQDLGELFF
TRBV15	TRBJ1-1	CATSMPPGFEAFF
TRBV10-1	TRBJ2-3	CASSESGSTDTQYF
TRBV29-1	TRBJ2-7	CSVEWLAGHSYEQYF
TRBV7-9	TRBJ2-7	CASSTGQANSYEQYF
TRBV7-2	TRBJ2-7	CASSFFSYGYEQYF
TRBV19	TRBJ1-5	CASSILGGFSNQPQHF
TRBV28	TRBJ1-2	CASTKLSLGGAHPGYTF
TRBV21-1	TRBJ2-1	CASSNPFSYNEQFF
TRBV7-9	TRBJ2-4	CASSSSGTGGTKNIQYF
TRBV7-2	TRBJ2-7	CASSLIGDNYEQYF
TRBV5-1	TRBJ2-7	CASSPGQGPSEQYF
TRBV7-8	TRBJ1-2	CASSLRGGGIQGYTF
TRBV12-3/TRBV12-4	TRBJ2-7	CASSLDVISSYEQYF
TRBV4-2	TRBJ2-7	CASSQVIGFDDEQYF
TRBV28	TRBJ2-7	CASSPTGATYEQYF
TRBV28	TRBJ1-3	CASSLLSDGNTIYF
TRBV6-4	TRBJ1-1	CASSEGHENTEAFF
TRBV28	TRBJ2-1	CASSLERAYNEQFF
TRBV18	TRBJ2-5	CASSPPEGQETQYF
TRBV12-3/TRBV12-4	TRBJ2-1	CASSPSARGHEQFF